One TCR beta chain is described in this entry. This specimen belongs to a study of tumour-infiltrating T cells in Burkitt lymphoma. Study as a whole: Repertoire clonality predicted overall and progression-free survival.

The CDR3 is 14 residues long. CDR1 KGHSH and CDR2 LQKENI come from the germline V gene. V trimming: 6 bases; J trimming: 6 bases; junction bases outside the gene matches: 10. The assay was immunoSEQ multiplex PCR, and TCRdb's table has in-frame clones only and misses some. The table lists 4,000 to 6,000 clones, approximately 11% of them singletons, with roughly 2.3% in the top ten. This receptor was taken from a human donor with diffuse large B-cell lymphoma. The chain couples TRBV18 to TRBJ1-2, with 7 bases lining up with TRBD1. Material for sequencing was tumor tissue. The DNA for the CDR3 is TGTGCCAGCTCCCCCTCGCGCAGGGGGGATGGCTACACCTTC. This translates into CASSPSRRGDGYTF. Drawing the rest from reference TRBV18 and TRBJ1-2, the complete variable domain is NAGVMQNPRHLVRRRGQEARLRCSPMKGHSHVYWYRQLPEEGLKFMVYLQKENIIDESGMPKERFSAEFPKEGPSILRIQQVVRGDSAAYFCASSPSRRGDGYTFGSGTRLTVV.